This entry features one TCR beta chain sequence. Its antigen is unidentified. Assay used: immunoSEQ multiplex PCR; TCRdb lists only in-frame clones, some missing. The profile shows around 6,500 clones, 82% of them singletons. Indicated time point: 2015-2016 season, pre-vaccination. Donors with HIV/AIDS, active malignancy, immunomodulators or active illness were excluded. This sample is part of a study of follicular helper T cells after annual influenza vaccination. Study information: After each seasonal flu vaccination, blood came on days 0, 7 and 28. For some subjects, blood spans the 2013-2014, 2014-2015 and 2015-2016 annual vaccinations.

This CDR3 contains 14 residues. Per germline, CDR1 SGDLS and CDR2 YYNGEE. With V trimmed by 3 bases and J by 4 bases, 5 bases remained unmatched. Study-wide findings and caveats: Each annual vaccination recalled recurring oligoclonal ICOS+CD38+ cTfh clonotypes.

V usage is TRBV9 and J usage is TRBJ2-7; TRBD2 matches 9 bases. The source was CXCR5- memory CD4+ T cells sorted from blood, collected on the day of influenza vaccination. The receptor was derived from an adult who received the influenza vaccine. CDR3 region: CASSESGGNYEQYF. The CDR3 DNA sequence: TGTGCCAGCAGCGAGAGCGGGGGGAATTACGAGCAGTACTTC.